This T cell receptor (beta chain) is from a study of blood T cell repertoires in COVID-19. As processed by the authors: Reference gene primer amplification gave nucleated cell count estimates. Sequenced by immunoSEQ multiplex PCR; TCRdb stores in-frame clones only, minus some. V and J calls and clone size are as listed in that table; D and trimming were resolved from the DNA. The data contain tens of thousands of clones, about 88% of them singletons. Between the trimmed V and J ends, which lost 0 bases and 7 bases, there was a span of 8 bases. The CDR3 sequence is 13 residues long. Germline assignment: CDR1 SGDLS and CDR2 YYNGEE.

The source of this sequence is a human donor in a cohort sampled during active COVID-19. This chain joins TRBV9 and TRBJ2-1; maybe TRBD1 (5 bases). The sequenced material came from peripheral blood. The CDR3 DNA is TGTGCCAGCAGCGTAGCAAGGGGTAATGAGCAGTTCTTC. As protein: CASSVARGNEQFF.